Listed below are T cell receptor beta chains from one sample, sequenced in a study of blood T cell repertoires in COVID-19. The protocol was immunoSEQ multiplex PCR, while the TCRdb copy is restricted to in-frame clones and leaves out a portion. The table shows about 170,000 clones, with about 90% occurring only once. Sequenced input: peripheral blood. The receptors were sampled from a man aged 25-45 years with COVID-19, enrolled during active disease. Both conserved end residues are trimmed from each CDR3.

V gene,J gene,CDR3 length,CDR3 protein
TRBV18,TRBJ1-1,12,ASTGQEGDTEAF
TRBV15,TRBJ2-2,11,ATMTGYTGELF
TRBV24-1,TRBJ2-1,13,ATSDTSGMHNEQF
TRBV30,TRBJ2-3,12,AWTSGSLADTQY
TRBV7-2,TRBJ2-7,13,ASSLGQGSIYEQY
TRBV10-3,TRBJ1-5,11,ATRGNSNQPQH
TRBV3-1/TRBV3-2,TRBJ2-3,15,ASKKASGRESTDTQY
TRBV11-3,TRBJ2-7,13,ASSPRSGASYEQY
TRBV7-2,TRBJ1-2,11,ASSSLLPSGYT
TRBV7-9,TRBJ2-1,13,ASSSTSGSYNEQF
TRBV7-8,TRBJ1-5,10,ASSPGYQPQH
TRBV13,TRBJ1-4,14,ASSLRQDATNEKLF
TRBV6-5,TRBJ1-6,13,ASSYSQQGNSPLH
TRBV4-2,TRBJ1-4,16,ASSQDFQGLATNEKLF
TRBV9,TRBJ2-7,13,ASSVGTGVAYEQY
TRBV19,TRBJ2-3,16,ASSISGLAGGRTDTQY
TRBV7-9,TRBJ2-5,16,ASSQGKLSGGLGETQY
TRBV6-2/TRBV6-3,TRBJ1-1,13,ASSSRTGLNTEAF
TRBV27,TRBJ2-7,14,ASSLFPLGQSYEQY
TRBV2,TRBJ2-6,12,ASRGGVGANVLT
TRBV7-9,TRBJ2-3,14,ASRVSRDRRADTQY
TRBV27,TRBJ2-2,14,ASSSKSGTGVGELF
TRBV11-3,TRBJ2-7,13,ASSPSPDREHEQY
TRBV7-2,TRBJ1-4,13,ASSPRQGHDEKLF
TRBV5-6,TRBJ1-6,15,ASQTGGLSSYNSPLH
TRBV2,TRBJ2-1,13,ASSPTSGRRNEQF
TRBV19,TRBJ1-4,12,ASTRGSTNEKLF
TRBV18,TRBJ2-5,9,ASSSQETQY
TRBV20-1,TRBJ2-3,14,SASEGLAGATDTQY
TRBV5-8,TRBJ1-5,14,ASTPPGQGWGQPQH
TRBV18,TRBJ1-1,14,ASSPPGTGKNTEAF
TRBV28,TRBJ1-4,15,ASSFSPLDTVGEKLF
TRBV28,TRBJ1-2,11,ASSLLRPDGYT
TRBV19,TRBJ2-6,13,ASRTGTERANVLT
TRBV2,TRBJ1-3,13,ASSERPTGGNTIY
TRBV6-5,TRBJ2-7,12,ASSYGAGSSEQY
TRBV28,TRBJ1-1,14,ASSLGGGGAALEAF
TRBV6-5,TRBJ1-1,14,ASSYSIGASGFEAF
TRBV24-1,TRBJ1-5,11,ATETWGGETQH
TRBV25-1,TRBJ1-2,12,ASSVGQGSYGYT
TRBV4-2,TRBJ2-7,14,ASSRFPRTSDDEQY
TRBV6-1,TRBJ2-5,13,ASSEPHRYQETQY
TRBV5-1,TRBJ2-1,13,ASRVYEGHYNEQF
TRBV4-3,TRBJ2-2,15,ASSLDAGGRNTGELF
TRBV19,TRBJ1-2,12,ASSTTGASYGYT
TRBV24-1,TRBJ2-3,10,ATGTSTDTQY
TRBV5-1,TRBJ2-5,12,ASSLGQARETQY
TRBV5-1,TRBJ1-1,11,ASSLSLNTEAF
TRBV19,TRBJ2-7,12,ASIGGQGNYEQY
TRBV4-1,TRBJ1-2,12,ASSQDGGPYGYT
TRBV4-2,TRBJ1-1,14,ASSQDQTGGNTEAF